The 22 T cell receptor beta chains listed next were all sequenced from one sample in a study of CD8 T cells in ankylosing spondylitis. TCRdb re-called the 5' RACE reads with MiXCR, one entry per CDR3 protein. Seen here are 200,000 to 250,000 distinct CDR3 sequences, roughly 18% observed once, and the top ten hold about 42%. General study points: Characteristic of ankylosing spondylitis blood, it appeared, was a TCR beta motif comprising about eight highly homologous variants.

The antigens of these receptors remain unknown. The sequencing input was blood, either unsorted or a sorted T cell fraction (not recorded which). All receptors come from a male donor with ankylosing spondylitis.

This chain joins TRBV19 and TRBJ2-1; 7 nucleotides align to TRBD2. Germline CDR1 and CDR2: LNHDA and SQIVND (reference sequence). V lost 8 bases to trimming and J lost 6 bases; unmatched junction nucleotides: 7. This CDR3 is built from 13 residues. The CDR3 loop reads CASERGGSNEQFF. Here the CDR3 DNA reads TGTGCCAGTGAAAGGGGCGGGAGCAATGAGCAGTTCTTC. Full variable domain (outside the CDR3, taken from reference TRBV19 and TRBJ2-1): DGGITQSPKYLFRKEGQNVTLSCEQNLNHDAMYWYRQDPGQGLRLIYYSQIVNDFQKGDIAEGYSVSREKKESFPLTVTSAQKNPTAFYLCASERGGSNEQFFGPGTRLTVL.

CDR3 in amino acids: CSARDRRGLGSPLHF. As DNA, the CDR3 is TGCAGTGCTAGAGATCGCAGGGGGCTCGGTTCACCCCTCCACTTT. The chain combines TRBV20-1 with TRBJ1-6; 8 nucleotides align to TRBD1. The CDR3 covers 15 residues. Germline values: CDR1 DFQATT, CDR2 SNEGSKA (reference sequence). V shed 0 bases, J shed 9 bases, and the junction held 7 bases outside the gene matches.

This chain uses TRBV5-1 with TRBJ1-1; no firm D call. The V end lost 4 bases, the J end lost 4 bases, and 17 bases lay between the germline ends. Germline V CDR1 and CDR2: SGHRS, YFSETQ. The CDR3 has 15 amino acids. The CDR3 spells CASSLVGAGGTEAFF. The CDR3 bases are TGCGCCAGCAGCCTGGTGGGTGCCGGAGGCACTGAAGCTTTCTTT.

Ten or more counts support this clonotype. V is TRBV29-1 and J is TRBJ2-7; possibly TRBD1 or TRBD2 for D (5 bases each). V was pared by 5 bases and J by 3 bases, with 17 bases between. CDR1 is SQVTM and CDR2 is ANQGSEA in the germline V gene. This CDR3 region has 14 residues. CDR3: CSVLASGTNYEQYF. DNA of the CDR3: TGCAGCGTTCTAGCTTCCGGGACGAACTACGAGCAGTACTTC.

This clonotype has a count of ten or more. The chain has TRBV21-1 and TRBJ2-7; TRBD1 is taken as the D call from the table, unchecked against the DNA. TRBV21-1 is a recognized pseudogene. This CDR3 is 14 amino acids long. CDR3 nucleotides: TGTGCCAGCAGCAAAGACAGGGCGAATTACGAGCAGTACTTC. It specifies CASSKDRANYEQYF.

CDR3 DNA sequence: TGTGCCAGCAGCCCTAGGGACTCTAGCTCCTACAATGAGCAGTTCTTC. Its protein product is CASSPRDSSSYNEQFF. The genes are TRBV7-2 and TRBJ2-1; possible D gene TRBD2, 6 bases. The CDR3 is 16 residues long. Trimming removed 5 bases from V and 0 bases from J, with 14 bases in between. CDR1 and CDR2 from the germline V gene are SGHTA and FQGNSA.

This clonotype has a handful of counts. The V call is TRBV13, the J call TRBJ2-2; no clear D. The CDR3 length is 13 residues. V was clipped by 0 bases and J by 8 bases, with 7 bases between them. Germline CDR1 is PRHDT and CDR2 is FYEKMQ (reference sequence). The CDR3 bases are TGTGCCAGCAGCTTAGGTCGACGAGGGGAGCTGTTTTTT. Amino acids: CASSLGRRGELFF. Looking up the rest from reference TRBV13 and TRBJ2-2 gives the full variable domain: AAGVIQSPRHLIKEKRETATLKCYPIPRHDTVYWYQQGPGQDPQFLISFYEKMQSDKGSIPDRFSAQQFSDYHSELNMSSLELGDSALYFCASSLGRRGELFFGEGSRLTVL.

The J gene is TRBJ2-5, the V gene TRBV5-1, with TRBD2 matching over 8 bases. J was trimmed by 2 bases and V by 1 base; bases with no gene match: 7. The CDR3 runs to 16 residues. Germline CDR1 reads SGHRS; CDR2 reads YFSETQ. Written as DNA, the CDR3 is TGCGCCAGCAGCTTGTTAACGGGGGGGAAACAAGAGACCCAGTACTTC. Translating it yields CASSLLTGGKQETQYF.

In its sample, this clonotype was seen a few times. J is TRBJ2-2 and V is TRBV5-6; perhaps TRBD2 as D (5 bases). The CDR3 length is 13 residues. Germline assignment: CDR1 SGHDT and CDR2 YYEEEE. V was clipped by 2 bases and J by 8 bases, with 10 bases between them. CDR3 in amino acids: CASSFSPGGELFF. CDR3 sequence (DNA): TGTGCCAGCAGCTTCTCCCCGGGGGGGGAGCTGTTTTTT.

This clonotype was seen a handful of times. As DNA, the CDR3 is TGTGCCAGCAGTGACTCAACAGGGGGAGACACCGGGGAGCTGTTTTTT. Its translation is CASSDSTGGDTGELFF. The chain joins TRBV6-4 to TRBJ2-2; TRBD1 matches 8 bases. V shed 0 bases, J shed 3 bases, and the junction held 3 bases outside the gene matches. The germline CDR1 and CDR2 sequences are MRHNA and SNTAGT. CDR3 length: 16 amino acids.

The chain is built from TRBV29-1 and TRBJ2-7; 7 bases agree with TRBD2. This CDR3 is built from 14 residues. Germline V gene data show CDR1 as SQVTM and CDR2 as ANQGSEA. After removal of 4 bases from V and 2 bases from J, the junction contained 8 bases not matched to a gene. The CDR3 DNA sequence: TGCAGCGTTGGCTGGGAGGGGTTGGCCTACGAGCAGTACTTC. Protein: CSVGWEGLAYEQYF.

This clonotype was seen more than once but under ten times. The chain links TRBV19 to TRBJ2-1; D is perhaps TRBD1 (5 bases). Trimming stripped 5 bases from V and 9 bases from J, with 26 bases between. CDR3 length: 17 residues. The germline CDR1 and CDR2 sequences are LNHDA and SQIVND (reference sequence). CDR3 sequence (DNA): TGTGCCAGTAGTCTTCGAATCAGGGCGGACACCCTCGGTGAGCAGTTCTTC. Translated, it gives CASSLRIRADTLGEQFF.

The chain uses TRBV7-9 and TRBJ2-1; 7 bases match TRBD2. Germline CDR1 SEHNR, CDR2 FQNEAQ (reference sequence). This CDR3 comprises 15 residues. V shed 5 bases and J 5 bases; nucleotides not matched to a gene: 9. The CDR3 is CASSPPTSAHNEQFF. For the CDR3, the DNA is TGTGCCAGCAGCCCCCCAACTAGCGCACACAATGAGCAGTTCTTC.

The chain is built from TRBV7-6 and TRBJ2-2, with 7 bases that match TRBD1. This CDR3 contains 16 residues. Germline CDR1 is SGHVS and CDR2 is FNYEAQ. The junction had 11 bases not matched to a gene; V was cut back by 4 bases and J by 6 bases. The CDR3 sequence is CASSSSTGSFSGELFF. CDR3 coding DNA: TGTGCCAGCAGCTCATCGACAGGGAGTTTTTCCGGGGAGCTGTTTTTT.

There are a few counts of this clonotype. The genes are TRBV20-1 and TRBJ2-1, with D possibly being TRBD2 (6 bases). Deletions cut 3 bases from V and 3 bases from J, with 15 bases between. Germline V gives CDR1 DFQATT, CDR2 SNEGSKA (reference sequence). The length of the CDR3 is 15 residues. The CDR3 sequence: CSARPVAVDYNEQFF. The CDR3 DNA reads TGCAGTGCTAGGCCGGTAGCGGTAGACTACAATGAGCAGTTCTTC.

The sample holds a few counts of this clonotype. The chain carries TRBV7-9 and TRBJ2-7; TRBD2 matches at 14 bases. Germline lookup yields CDR1 SEHNR and CDR2 FQNEAQ (reference sequence). Unmatched junction bases numbered 5, after V lost 5 bases and J lost 5 bases. The CDR3 runs 15 residues. In DNA, the CDR3 is TGTGCCAGCAGCGAGAGACTAGCGGGAGGGGACGAGCAGTACTTC. This gives the protein CASSERLAGGDEQYF.

The V and J genes are TRBV24-1 and TRBJ2-7; D unclear. V shed 9 bases and J shed 5 bases, with 22 bases lying between them. CDR1 and CDR2 (germline): KGHDR, SFDVKD. This CDR3 region has 15 residues. Here the CDR3 reads CATARIAGTDHEQYF. The CDR3 nucleotides read TGTGCCACCGCCCGCATAGCAGGAACGGATCACGAGCAGTACTTC.

The chain recombines TRBV5-1 with TRBJ1-1; D uncertain. Germline V lookup: CDR1 SGHRS, CDR2 YFSETQ. V was clipped by 4 bases and J by 4 bases, with 14 bases between them. This CDR3 region has 14 residues. The CDR3 nucleotides are TGCGCCAGCAGCCCTGGGCTATACGGCACTGAAGCTTTCTTT. Its protein product is CASSPGLYGTEAFF.

This clonotype was picked up many times. The rearrangement joins TRBV4-2 to TRBJ2-7; D perhaps matches TRBD2 (5 bases). Trimming cost V 0 bases and J 5 bases, with 11 bases left between them. This CDR3 spans 14 amino acids. The germline gives CDR1 LGHNA, CDR2 YNFKEQ. CDR3 coding DNA: TGTGCCAGCAGCCAAGAGCGAGGGTCTAACGAGCAGTACTTC. As protein: CASSQERGSNEQYF.

This clonotype turned up a few times. The genes are TRBV9 and TRBJ2-7, with D perhaps matching TRBD1 (5 bases). The ends were cut back, 0 bases at V and 2 bases at J, with 9 bases in the middle. The germline V gene has CDR1 SGDLS and CDR2 YYNGEE. This CDR3 has 14 residues. The CDR3 DNA is TGTGCCAGCAGCGTAGGAGACAGTGCCTACGAGCAGTACTTC. Translated, it gives CASSVGDSAYEQYF. Full variable domain (remainder filled in from reference TRBV9 and TRBJ2-7): DSGVTQTPKHLITATGQRVTLRCSPRSGDLSVYWYQQSLDQGLQFLIQYYNGEERAKGNILERFSAQQFPDLHSELNLSSLELGDSALYFCASSVGDSAYEQYFGPGTRLTVT.

The chain joins TRBV29-1 to TRBJ1-2; 8 bases fit TRBD1. The CDR3 length is 14 residues. CDR1 is SQVTM, CDR2 ANQGSEA, per germline. V dropped 2 bases and J dropped 2; count of bases not matched to a gene: 4. The CDR3 here is CSVELWDRNYGYTF. DNA for the CDR3: TGCAGCGTTGAATTGTGGGACAGGAACTATGGCTACACCTTC. Drawing the rest from reference TRBV29-1 and TRBJ1-2, the complete variable domain is SAVISQKPSRDICQRGTSLTIQCQVDSQVTMMFWYRQQPGQSLTLIATANQGSEATYESGFVIDKFPISRPNLTFSTLTVSNMSPEDSSIYLCSVELWDRNYGYTFGSGTRLTVV.

This clonotype was picked up a small number of times. The CDR3 nucleotides read TGTGCCAGCAGTTACTCGTATACGGGGGCAGACTATGGCTACACCTTC. This codes for CASSYSYTGADYGYTF. The chain recombines TRBV6-2 or TRBV6-3 with TRBJ1-2; perhaps TRBD1 as D (6 bases). This CDR3 is built from 16 residues. CDR1 is MNHEY and CDR2 is SVGEGT in the germline V gene. V was cut by 0 bases and J by 3 bases, with 14 bases left in between.